Listed below are T cell receptor beta chains from one sample, sequenced in a study of blood T cell repertoires in COVID-19. TCRdb's table, derived via immunoSEQ multiplex PCR, lists solely in-frame clones and lacks some. The sample carries more than 250,000 clones, around 86% recorded once. The material sequenced was peripheral blood. The source is a man aged 45 to 65 with active or convalescent COVID-19. Each CDR3 is given with its conserved first and last residue. The order of the fields is D gene, J gene, V gene, clone size, CDR3 DNA, CDR3 protein. D genes are given only for firm matches. Only part of the rows carry a size: once, few, many, or a class if the clone is expanded.

.,TRBJ2-2,TRBV28,.,TGTGCCAGCAGTTTTAATAACATTCCCGGGGAGCTGTTTTTT,CASSFNNIPGELFF
TRBD1,TRBJ2-7,TRBV5-4,.,TGTGCCAGCAGCTTGGGACAGGGCCGGGAGCAGTACTTC,CASSLGQGREQYF
.,TRBJ1-1,TRBV6-6,.,TGTGCCAGCGGCCTAGAGGCTTTCTTT,CASGLEAFF
.,TRBJ2-6,TRBV12-5,.,TGTGCTAGTGGCCCAGGACTCTCTGGGGCCAACGTCCTGACTTTC,CASGPGLSGANVLTF
.,TRBJ2-5,TRBV19,.,TGTGCCAGTAGTACCGGACATCTAAAGACCCAGTACTTC,CASSTGHLKTQYF
.,TRBJ1-5,TRBV28,.,TGTGCCAGCCGACAGCCCGGTCAGCCCCAGCATTTT,CASRQPGQPQHF
TRBD1,TRBJ1-3,TRBV5-1,.,TGCGCCAGCAGCTTAGGACAGGGGAATTCTGGAAACACCATATATTTT,CASSLGQGNSGNTIYF
TRBD1,TRBJ1-2,TRBV19,.,TGTGCCAGTAGTATATCCTCGACAGGGGACGGCGGCTACACCTTC,CASSISSTGDGGYTF
.,TRBJ1-5,TRBV12-2,.,TGTGCAAGTCGCTCAAACTATTGCGGGGCACCGAATCAGCCCCAGCATTTT,CASRSNYCGAPNQPQHF
TRBD1,TRBJ2-2,TRBV9,.,TGTGCCAGCAGCGTAGATGGGACAGGTTACACCGGGGAGCTGTTTTTT,CASSVDGTGYTGELFF
.,TRBJ1-2,TRBV19,.,TGTGCCAGTAGCAAGGGAGGAGACTATGGCTACACCTTC,CASSKGGDYGYTF
TRBD2,TRBJ2-1,TRBV4-3,once,TGCGCCAGCAGCCCCACGGCTAGCGGAGACTACAATGAGCAGTTCTTC,CASSPTASGDYNEQFF
TRBD2,TRBJ2-1,TRBV5-1,.,TGCGCCAGCAGCTTGGTTCCTAGCGGGGGGGCCAGTGGGTTTGAGCAGTTCTTC,CASSLVPSGGASGFEQFF
TRBD2,TRBJ2-1,TRBV27,.,TGTGCCAGCAGTTTAAGCGGGGGTCCCCCACCCTACAATGAGCAGTTCTTC,CASSLSGGPPPYNEQFF
TRBD1,TRBJ1-6,TRBV9,.,TGTGCCAGCAGCGTCGCCGGGACAGGGTCTTCACCCCTCCACTTT,CASSVAGTGSSPLHF
.,TRBJ1-2,TRBV30,.,TGTGCCTGGTGGAACGTCAGAGGAGGCTACACCTTC,CAWWNVRGGYTF
.,TRBJ2-7,TRBV3-1/TRBV3-2,.,TGTGCCAGCAGCCAAGATTATCAGCTGGGCGGGGACGAGCAGTACTTC,CASSQDYQLGGDEQYF
.,TRBJ2-7,TRBV27,.,TGTGCCAGCAGTCCTTACCCCATCCCAAGGGGCTACGAGCAGTACTTC,CASSPYPIPRGYEQYF
TRBD2,TRBJ2-3,TRBV7-2,.,TGTGCCAGCAGCAAAAGGATCGGGACTAGCGGGCGCACAGATACGCAGTATTTT,CASSKRIGTSGRTDTQYF
TRBD1,TRBJ1-4,TRBV2,.,TGTGCCAGCAGTACCGAGGGGGCGAATGAAAAACTGTTTTTT,CASSTEGANEKLFF
.,TRBJ2-7,TRBV2,.,TGTGCCAGCGGGCGACAAGCGGTCTACGAGCAGTACTTC,CASGRQAVYEQYF
.,TRBJ2-7,TRBV7-7,.,TGTGCTAGCAGCCTCGGGTCCTCTAGCTCCTACGAGCAGTACTTC,CASSLGSSSSYEQYF
TRBD1,TRBJ1-2,TRBV7-6,.,TGTGCCAGCAGCTCCAGTCGGGGACAGGGGTATGGCTACACCTTC,CASSSSRGQGYGYTF
.,TRBJ2-3,TRBV2,few,TGTGCCAGCAGCTTGACTAGGGAGGCAGATACGCAGTATTTT,CASSLTREADTQYF
TRBD1,TRBJ1-1,TRBV7-9,.,TGTGCCAGCAGCAGAGGGGGCGAAGGGAACACTGAAGCTTTCTTT,CASSRGGEGNTEAFF
TRBD2,TRBJ2-1,TRBV10-2,.,TGCGCCAGCGCGGCGGGACGACCCTCGGGAGGCAATGAGCAGTTCTTC,CASAAGRPSGGNEQFF
TRBD1,TRBJ1-1,TRBV19,few,TGTGCCAGTAGTGCGACAGGGGGCAGGACTGAAGCTTTCTTT,CASSATGGRTEAFF
TRBD2,TRBJ2-3,TRBV27,.,TGTGCCAGCAGTGGTCTAGCGGGAGCGGATACGCAGTATTTT,CASSGLAGADTQYF
.,TRBJ1-1,TRBV9,.,TGTGCCAGCGGCCCCATGAACACTGAAGCTTTCTTT,CASGPMNTEAFF
.,TRBJ1-1,TRBV29-1,.,TGCAGCGTTGGCGGGGACACTGAAGCTTTCTTT,CSVGGDTEAFF
.,TRBJ1-3,TRBV5-6,.,TGTGCCAGCAGTCCCGGAAGGACTTTCTCTGGAAACACCATATATTTT,CASSPGRTFSGNTIYF
TRBD1,TRBJ2-3,TRBV7-9,.,TGTGCCAGCAGCCGCGGACAGGGGGCGTCCGTAGATACGCAGTATTTT,CASSRGQGASVDTQYF
.,TRBJ2-7,TRBV12-3/TRBV12-4,few,TGTGCCAGCAGTTTAGGCGCCGAGCAGTACTTC,CASSLGAEQYF
TRBD1,TRBJ2-7,TRBV6-4,.,TGTGCCAGCAGTGATGACAGGGACGAGCAGTACTTC,CASSDDRDEQYF
.,TRBJ1-1,TRBV5-1,.,TGCGCCAGCAGACTGGAGGCGGAGACTGAAGCTTTCTTT,CASRLEAETEAFF
.,TRBJ2-3,TRBV4-2,.,TGTGCCAGCAGCCAAGAGTATTTTTCTGGCGGGGCCTCCACAGATACGCAGTATTTT,CASSQEYFSGGASTDTQYF
.,TRBJ1-1,TRBV28,.,TGTGCCAGCAGTTTAAGGACAGACACTGAAGCTTTCTTT,CASSLRTDTEAFF
TRBD1,TRBJ1-1,TRBV4-1,.,TGCGCCAGCAGCCAAACCGGCAACAGGGGGCAGGCTGAAGCTTTCTTT,CASSQTGNRGQAEAFF
TRBD1,TRBJ1-4,TRBV27,once,TGTGCCAGCAGTTTAGGCCCGGGACAGGGTAATGAAAAACTGTTTTTT,CASSLGPGQGNEKLFF
.,TRBJ1-2,TRBV5-1,.,TGCGCCAGCAGACAGACAGGCGACTATGGCTACACCTTC,CASRQTGDYGYTF
TRBD2,TRBJ2-7,TRBV7-2,.,TGTGCCAGCAGCCCGGGGGGGGAGTGGGCCTACGAGCAGTACTTC,CASSPGGEWAYEQYF
.,TRBJ1-3,TRBV28,once,TGTGCCAGCAGTATCCCAACAGCTGCCTCTGGAAACACCATATATTTT,CASSIPTAASGNTIYF
TRBD2,TRBJ2-7,TRBV28,.,TGTGCCAGCAGTCGGACTAGCGGGTACTCAGCCTACGAGCAGTACTTC,CASSRTSGYSAYEQYF
.,TRBJ2-7,TRBV6-5,.,TGTGCCAGCAGTTACTCGGACAGCCGCGAGCAGTACTTC,CASSYSDSREQYF
TRBD1,TRBJ1-5,TRBV10-3,.,TGTGCCATCAGTGCGGACAGGGGAGGCAATCAGCCCCAGCATTTT,CAISADRGGNQPQHF
.,TRBJ2-2,TRBV30,.,TGTGCCTGGAGTGCGTACGGAGCCGCGAACACCGGGGAGCTGTTTTTT,CAWSAYGAANTGELFF
TRBD1,TRBJ1-1,TRBV5-5,.,TGTGCCAGCAGCCTAGGACAGGGAGGGTGGACTGAAGCTTTCTTT,CASSLGQGGWTEAFF
.,TRBJ2-7,TRBV28,few,TGTGCCAGCAGGGACGGACTATGGGGCGAGCAGTACTTC,CASRDGLWGEQYF
TRBD2,TRBJ2-3,TRBV29-1,few,TGCAGCGCTTCCCGGGGGAGGGGATACACAGATACGCAGTATTTT,CSASRGRGYTDTQYF
.,TRBJ1-2,TRBV29-1,.,TGCAGCGGCCTTCGGACAGATGGCGGCTACACCTTC,CSGLRTDGGYTF
.,TRBJ1-5,TRBV28,.,TGTGCCAGCACCCAGAGACAGCATGTCAATCAGCCCCAGCATTTT,CASTQRQHVNQPQHF
.,TRBJ2-7,TRBV4-3,.,TGCGCCAGCAGCCAAGAGACTATCGCAGGTTCGTACGAGCAGTACTTC,CASSQETIAGSYEQYF
TRBD2,TRBJ2-5,TRBV5-1,.,TGCGCCAGCAGCTTACTAGCGGGGGGACCACAAGAGACCCAGTACTTC,CASSLLAGGPQETQYF
.,TRBJ1-2,TRBV28,.,TGTGCCAGCAGTTTTGGCTCCAACTATGGCTACACCTTC,CASSFGSNYGYTF
TRBD1,TRBJ2-7,TRBV5-4,.,TGTGCCAGCAGCCAGGGACAGGGGGTGTACGAGCAGTACTTC,CASSQGQGVYEQYF
.,TRBJ2-3,TRBV7-2,.,TGTGCCAGCAGCTCCGTGGGCCACACAGATACGCAGTATTTT,CASSSVGHTDTQYF
TRBD2,TRBJ2-1,TRBV10-3,.,TGTGCCATCAGTGAGGGACTAGCGGGGGAGGATGAGCAGTTCTTC,CAISEGLAGEDEQFF
TRBD2,TRBJ2-2,TRBV28,.,TGTGCCAGCCGGCGTCCTAGCGGGAGACTGAACACCGGGGAGCTGTTTTTT,CASRRPSGRLNTGELFF
TRBD1,TRBJ2-3,TRBV28,.,TGTGCCAGCACGGGACAGCATCGAAAAAGCACAGATACGCAGTATTTT,CASTGQHRKSTDTQYF